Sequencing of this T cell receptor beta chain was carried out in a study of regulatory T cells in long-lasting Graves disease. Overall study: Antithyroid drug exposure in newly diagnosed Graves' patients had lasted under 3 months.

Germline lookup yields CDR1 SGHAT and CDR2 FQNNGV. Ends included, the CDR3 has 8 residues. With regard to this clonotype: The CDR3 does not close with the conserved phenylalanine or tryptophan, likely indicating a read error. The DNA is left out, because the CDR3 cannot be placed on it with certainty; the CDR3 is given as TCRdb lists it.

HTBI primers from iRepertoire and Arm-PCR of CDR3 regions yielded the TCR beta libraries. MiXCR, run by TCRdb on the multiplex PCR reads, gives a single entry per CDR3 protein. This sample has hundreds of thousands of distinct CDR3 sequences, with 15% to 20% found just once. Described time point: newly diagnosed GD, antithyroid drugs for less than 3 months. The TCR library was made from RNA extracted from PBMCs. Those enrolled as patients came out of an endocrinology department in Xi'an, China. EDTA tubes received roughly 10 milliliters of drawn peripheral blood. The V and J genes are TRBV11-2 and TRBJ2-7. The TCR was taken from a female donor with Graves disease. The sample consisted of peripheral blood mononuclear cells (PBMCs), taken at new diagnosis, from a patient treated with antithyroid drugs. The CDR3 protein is CASSLDLS.